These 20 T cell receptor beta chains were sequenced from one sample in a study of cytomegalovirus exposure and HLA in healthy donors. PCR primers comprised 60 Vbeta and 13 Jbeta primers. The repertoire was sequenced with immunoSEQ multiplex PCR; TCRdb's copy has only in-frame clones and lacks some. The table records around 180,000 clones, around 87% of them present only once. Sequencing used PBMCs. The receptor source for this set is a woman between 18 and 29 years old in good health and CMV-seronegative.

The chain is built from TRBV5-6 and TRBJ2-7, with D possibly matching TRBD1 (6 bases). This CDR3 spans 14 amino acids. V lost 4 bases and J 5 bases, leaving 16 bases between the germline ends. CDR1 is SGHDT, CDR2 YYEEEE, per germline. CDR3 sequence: CASSIGGSGHEQYF. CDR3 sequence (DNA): TGTGCCAGCAGCATTGGGGGCAGTGGACACGAGCAGTACTTC.

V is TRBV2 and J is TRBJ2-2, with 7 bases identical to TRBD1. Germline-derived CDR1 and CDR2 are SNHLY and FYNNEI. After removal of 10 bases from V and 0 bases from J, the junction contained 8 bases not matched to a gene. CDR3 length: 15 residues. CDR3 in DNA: TGTGCCACCGTAACAGGGGCCGCGAACACCGGGGAGCTGTTTTTT. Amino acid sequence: CATVTGAANTGELFF.

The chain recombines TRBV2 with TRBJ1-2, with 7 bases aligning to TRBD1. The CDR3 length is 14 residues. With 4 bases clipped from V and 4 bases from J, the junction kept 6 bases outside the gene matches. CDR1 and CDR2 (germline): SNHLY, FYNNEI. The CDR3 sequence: CASSASRTGYGYTF. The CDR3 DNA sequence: TGTGCCAGCAGTGCGTCGAGGACAGGCTATGGCTACACCTTC.

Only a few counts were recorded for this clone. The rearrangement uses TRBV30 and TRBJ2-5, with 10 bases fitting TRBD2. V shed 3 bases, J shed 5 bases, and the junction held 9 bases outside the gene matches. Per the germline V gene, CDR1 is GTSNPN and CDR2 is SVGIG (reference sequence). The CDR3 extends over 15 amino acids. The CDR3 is CAWRPGTSVGETQYF. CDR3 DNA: TGTGCCTGGAGGCCCGGGACTAGCGTCGGGGAGACCCAGTACTTC.

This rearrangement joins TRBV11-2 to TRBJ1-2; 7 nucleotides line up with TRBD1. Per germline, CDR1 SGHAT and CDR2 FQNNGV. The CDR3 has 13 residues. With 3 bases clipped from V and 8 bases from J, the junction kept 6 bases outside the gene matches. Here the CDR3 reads CASSFEGQRGYTF. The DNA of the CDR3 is TGTGCCAGCAGCTTCGAGGGACAGAGGGGCTACACCTTC.

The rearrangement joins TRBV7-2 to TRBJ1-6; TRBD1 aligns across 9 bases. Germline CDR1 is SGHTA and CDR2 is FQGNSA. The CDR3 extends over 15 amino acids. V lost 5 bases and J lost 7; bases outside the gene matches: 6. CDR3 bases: TGTGCCAGCAGCGCACAGGGGGCAAGGAATTCACCCCTCCACTTT. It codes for CASSAQGARNSPLHF.

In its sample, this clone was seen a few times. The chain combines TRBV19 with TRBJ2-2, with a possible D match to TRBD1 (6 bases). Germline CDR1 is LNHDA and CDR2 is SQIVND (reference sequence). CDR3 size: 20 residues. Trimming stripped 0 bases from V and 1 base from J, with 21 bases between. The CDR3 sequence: CASSIDQLQGSPLNTGELFF. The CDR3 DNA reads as TGTGCCAGTAGTATAGATCAGTTACAGGGTAGTCCCCTGAACACCGGGGAGCTGTTTTTT.

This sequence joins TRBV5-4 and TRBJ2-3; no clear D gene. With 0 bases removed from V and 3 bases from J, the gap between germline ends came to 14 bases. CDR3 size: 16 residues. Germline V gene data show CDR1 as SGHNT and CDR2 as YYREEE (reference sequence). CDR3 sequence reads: CASSLGRSSMTDTQYF. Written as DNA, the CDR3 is TGTGCCAGCAGCTTGGGCCGGTCGTCCATGACAGATACGCAGTATTTT.

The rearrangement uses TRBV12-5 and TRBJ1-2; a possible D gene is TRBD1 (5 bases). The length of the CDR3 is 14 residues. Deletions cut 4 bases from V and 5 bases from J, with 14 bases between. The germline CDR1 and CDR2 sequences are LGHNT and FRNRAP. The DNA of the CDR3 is TGTGCTAGTGGTTACCCGGCAGGGTGGTATGGCTACACCTTC. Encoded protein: CASGYPAGWYGYTF.

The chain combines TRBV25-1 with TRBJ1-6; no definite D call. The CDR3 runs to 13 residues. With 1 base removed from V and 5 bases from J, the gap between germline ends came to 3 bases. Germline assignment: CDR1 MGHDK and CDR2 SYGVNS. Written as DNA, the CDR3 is TGTGCCAGCAGTGAATCTCATAATTCACCCCTCCACTTT. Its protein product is CASSESHNSPLHF.

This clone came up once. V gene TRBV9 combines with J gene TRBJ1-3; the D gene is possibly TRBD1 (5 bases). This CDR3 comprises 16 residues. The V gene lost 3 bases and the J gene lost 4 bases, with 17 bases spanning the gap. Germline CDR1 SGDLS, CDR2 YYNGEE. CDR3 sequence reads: CASSGGPGSTGNTIYF. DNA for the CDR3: TGTGCCAGCAGCGGGGGCCCAGGTTCCACCGGAAACACCATATATTTT.

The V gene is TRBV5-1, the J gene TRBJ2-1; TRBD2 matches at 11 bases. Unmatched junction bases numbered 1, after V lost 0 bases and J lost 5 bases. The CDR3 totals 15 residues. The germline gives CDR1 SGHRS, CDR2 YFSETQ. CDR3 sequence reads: CASSLAGLADNEQFF. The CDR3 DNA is TGCGCCAGCAGCTTGGCGGGACTAGCGGACAATGAGCAGTTCTTC.

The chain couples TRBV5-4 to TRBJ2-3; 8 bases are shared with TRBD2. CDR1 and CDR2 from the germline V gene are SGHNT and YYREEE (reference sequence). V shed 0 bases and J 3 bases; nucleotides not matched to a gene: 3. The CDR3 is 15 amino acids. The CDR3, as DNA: TGTGCCAGCAGCTTGGCGGGCGGGAGGACAGATACGCAGTATTTT. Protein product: CASSLAGGRTDTQYF.

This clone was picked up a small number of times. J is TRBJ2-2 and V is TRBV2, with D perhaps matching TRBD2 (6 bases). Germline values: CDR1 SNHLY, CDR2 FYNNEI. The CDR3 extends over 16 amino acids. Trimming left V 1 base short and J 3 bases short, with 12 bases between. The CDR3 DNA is TGTGCCAGCAGTGAAGGACGGGGGTGGGACACCGGGGAGCTGTTTTTT. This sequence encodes CASSEGRGWDTGELFF. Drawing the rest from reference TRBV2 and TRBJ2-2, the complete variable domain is EPEVTQTPSHQVTQMGQEVILRCVPISNHLYFYWYRQILGQKVEFLVSFYNNEISEKSEIFDDQFSVERPDGSNFTLKIRSTKLEDSAMYFCASSEGRGWDTGELFFGEGSRLTVL.

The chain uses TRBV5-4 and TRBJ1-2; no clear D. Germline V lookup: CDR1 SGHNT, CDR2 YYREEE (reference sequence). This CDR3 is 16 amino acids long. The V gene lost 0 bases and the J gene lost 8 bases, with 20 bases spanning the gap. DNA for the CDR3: TGTGCCAGCAGCTTGGCCAGGAACAGACCCTCTCTAGGCTACACCTTC. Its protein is CASSLARNRPSLGYTF.

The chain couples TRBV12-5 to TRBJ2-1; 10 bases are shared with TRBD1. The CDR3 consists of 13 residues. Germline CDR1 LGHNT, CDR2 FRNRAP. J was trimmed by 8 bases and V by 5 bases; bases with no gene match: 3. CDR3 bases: TGTGCTAGTGGTCCCGGGACAGGGGATGAGCAGTTCTTC. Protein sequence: CASGPGTGDEQFF.

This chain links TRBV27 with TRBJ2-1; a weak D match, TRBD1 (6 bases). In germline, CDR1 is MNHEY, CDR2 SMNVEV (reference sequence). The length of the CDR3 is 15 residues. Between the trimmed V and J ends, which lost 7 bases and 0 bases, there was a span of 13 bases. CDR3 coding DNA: TGTGCCAGCATTCAACAGGGCCCCTCCTACAATGAGCAGTTCTTC. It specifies CASIQQGPSYNEQFF.

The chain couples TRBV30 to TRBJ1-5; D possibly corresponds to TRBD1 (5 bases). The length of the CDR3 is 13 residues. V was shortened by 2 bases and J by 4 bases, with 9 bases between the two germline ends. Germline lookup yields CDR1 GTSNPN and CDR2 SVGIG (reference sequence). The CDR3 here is CAWSKGANQPQHF. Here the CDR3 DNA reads TGTGCCTGGAGTAAAGGGGCAAATCAGCCCCAGCATTTT.

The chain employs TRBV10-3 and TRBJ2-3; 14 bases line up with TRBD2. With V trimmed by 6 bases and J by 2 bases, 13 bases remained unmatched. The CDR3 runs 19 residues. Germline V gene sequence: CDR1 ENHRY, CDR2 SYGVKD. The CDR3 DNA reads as TGTGCCATCAGCGCTCAATCCGGGACTAGCGGGGGAATCACAGATACGCAGTATTTT. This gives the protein CAISAQSGTSGGITDTQYF.

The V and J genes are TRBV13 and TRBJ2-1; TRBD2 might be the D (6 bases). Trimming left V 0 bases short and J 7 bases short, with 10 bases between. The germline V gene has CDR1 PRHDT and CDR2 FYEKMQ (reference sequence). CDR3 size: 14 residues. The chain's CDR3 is CASSLGGSGNEQFF. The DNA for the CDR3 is TGTGCCAGCAGCTTAGGCGGGAGTGGTAATGAGCAGTTCTTC.